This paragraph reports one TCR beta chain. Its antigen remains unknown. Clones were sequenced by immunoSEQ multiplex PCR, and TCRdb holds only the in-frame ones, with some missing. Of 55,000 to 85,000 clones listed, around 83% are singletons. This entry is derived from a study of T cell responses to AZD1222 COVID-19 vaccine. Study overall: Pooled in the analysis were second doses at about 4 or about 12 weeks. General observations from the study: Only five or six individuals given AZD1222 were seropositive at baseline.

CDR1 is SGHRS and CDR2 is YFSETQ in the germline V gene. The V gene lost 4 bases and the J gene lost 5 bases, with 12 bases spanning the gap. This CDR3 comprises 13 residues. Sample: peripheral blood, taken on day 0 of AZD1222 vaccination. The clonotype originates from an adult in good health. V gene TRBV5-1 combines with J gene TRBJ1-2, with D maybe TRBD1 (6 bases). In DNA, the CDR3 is TGCGCCAGCAGCCCCAACAGGGATTATGGCTACACCTTC. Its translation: CASSPNRDYGYTF.